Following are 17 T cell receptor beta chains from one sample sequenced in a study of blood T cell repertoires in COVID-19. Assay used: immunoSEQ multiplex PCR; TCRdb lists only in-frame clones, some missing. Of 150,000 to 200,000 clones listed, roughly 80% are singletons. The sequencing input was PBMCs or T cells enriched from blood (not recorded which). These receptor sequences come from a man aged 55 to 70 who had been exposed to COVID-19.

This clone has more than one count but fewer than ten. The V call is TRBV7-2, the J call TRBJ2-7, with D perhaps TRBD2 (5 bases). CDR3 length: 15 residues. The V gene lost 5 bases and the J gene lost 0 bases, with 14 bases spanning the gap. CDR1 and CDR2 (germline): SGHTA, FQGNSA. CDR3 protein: CASSLERLSSYEQYF. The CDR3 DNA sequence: TGTGCCAGCAGCCTAGAGCGGCTTAGCTCCTACGAGCAGTACTTC.

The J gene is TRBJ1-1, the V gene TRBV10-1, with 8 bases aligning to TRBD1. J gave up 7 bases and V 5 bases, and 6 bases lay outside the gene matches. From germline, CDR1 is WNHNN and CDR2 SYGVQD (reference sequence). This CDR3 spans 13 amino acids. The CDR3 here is CASSTGGGVEAFF. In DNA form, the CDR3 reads TGCGCCAGCAGTACAGGGGGAGGCGTTGAAGCTTTCTTT.

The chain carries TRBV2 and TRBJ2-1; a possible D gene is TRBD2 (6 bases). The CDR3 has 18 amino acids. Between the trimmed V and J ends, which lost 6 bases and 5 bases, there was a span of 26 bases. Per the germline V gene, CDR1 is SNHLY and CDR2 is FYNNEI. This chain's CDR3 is CASRFSRERGGEHNEQFF. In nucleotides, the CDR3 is TGTGCCAGCAGGTTCTCGCGGGAACGGGGCGGGGAACACAATGAGCAGTTCTTC.

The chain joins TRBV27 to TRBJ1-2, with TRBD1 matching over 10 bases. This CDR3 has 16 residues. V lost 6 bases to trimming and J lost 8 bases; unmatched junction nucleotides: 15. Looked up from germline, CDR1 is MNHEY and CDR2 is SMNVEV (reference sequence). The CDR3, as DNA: TGTGCCAGCAGGCCCAGCTCCGGGACAGGGGCTTACGGCTACACCTTC. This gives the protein CASRPSSGTGAYGYTF.

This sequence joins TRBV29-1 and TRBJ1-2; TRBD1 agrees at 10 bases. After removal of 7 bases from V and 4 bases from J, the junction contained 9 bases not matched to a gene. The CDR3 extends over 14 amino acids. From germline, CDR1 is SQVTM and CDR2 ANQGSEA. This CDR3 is CSARQGARAYGYTF. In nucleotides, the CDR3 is TGCAGCGCCCGACAGGGGGCGAGGGCCTATGGCTACACCTTC.

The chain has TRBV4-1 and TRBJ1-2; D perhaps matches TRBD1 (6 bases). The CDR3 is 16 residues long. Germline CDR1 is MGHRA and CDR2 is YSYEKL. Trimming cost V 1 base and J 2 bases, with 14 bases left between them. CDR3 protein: CASSQAPRTGNYGYTF. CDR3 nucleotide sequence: TGCGCCAGCAGCCAAGCGCCCAGAACAGGGAACTATGGCTACACCTTC.

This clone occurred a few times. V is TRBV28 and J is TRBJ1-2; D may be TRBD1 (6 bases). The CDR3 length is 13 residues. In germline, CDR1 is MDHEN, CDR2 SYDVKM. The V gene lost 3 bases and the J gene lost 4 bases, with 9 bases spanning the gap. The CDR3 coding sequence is TGTGCCAGCAGTTTCACAGGGTCCTATGGCTACACCTTC. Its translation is CASSFTGSYGYTF.

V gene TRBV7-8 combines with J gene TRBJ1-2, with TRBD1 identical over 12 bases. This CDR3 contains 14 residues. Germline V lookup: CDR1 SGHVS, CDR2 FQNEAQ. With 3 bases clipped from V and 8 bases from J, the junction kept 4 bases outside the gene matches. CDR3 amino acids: CASSLAGTGGGYTF. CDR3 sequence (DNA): TGTGCCAGCAGCTTGGCCGGGACAGGGGGCGGCTACACCTTC. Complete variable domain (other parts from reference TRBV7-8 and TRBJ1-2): GAGVSQSPRYKVAKRGQDVALRCDPISGHVSLFWYQQALGQGPEFLTYFQNEAQLDKSGLPSDRFFAERPEGSVSTLKIQRTQQEDSAVYLCASSLAGTGGGYTFGSGTRLTVV.

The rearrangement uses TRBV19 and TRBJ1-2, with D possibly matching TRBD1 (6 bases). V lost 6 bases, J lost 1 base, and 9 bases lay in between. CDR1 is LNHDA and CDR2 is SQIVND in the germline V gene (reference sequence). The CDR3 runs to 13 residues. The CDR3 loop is CASRTGVNYGYTF. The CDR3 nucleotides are TGTGCCAGTAGGACAGGCGTTAACTATGGCTACACCTTC.

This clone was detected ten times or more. The CDR3 coding sequence is TGTGCCATCAGTGCACCGGGACTAGGGAAAGAGACCCAGTACTTC. Residues: CAISAPGLGKETQYF. V and J are TRBV10-3 and TRBJ2-5; 8 positions agree with TRBD2. The CDR3 has 15 amino acids. From germline, CDR1 is ENHRY and CDR2 SYGVKD. The junction had 7 bases not matched to a gene; V was cut back by 4 bases and J by 3 bases.

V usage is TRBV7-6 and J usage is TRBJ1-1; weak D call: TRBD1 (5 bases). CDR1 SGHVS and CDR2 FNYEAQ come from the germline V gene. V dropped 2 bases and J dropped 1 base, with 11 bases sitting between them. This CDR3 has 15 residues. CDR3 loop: CASSLKGGTNTEAFF. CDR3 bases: TGTGCCAGCAGCTTAAAAGGAGGGACGAACACTGAAGCTTTCTTT.

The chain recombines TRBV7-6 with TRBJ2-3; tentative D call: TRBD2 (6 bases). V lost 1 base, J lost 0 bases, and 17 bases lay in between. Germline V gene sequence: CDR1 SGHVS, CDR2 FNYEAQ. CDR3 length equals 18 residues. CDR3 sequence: CASSLEGFAGISTDTQYF. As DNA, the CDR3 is TGTGCCAGCAGCTTAGAAGGTTTTGCGGGGATTAGCACAGATACGCAGTATTTT.

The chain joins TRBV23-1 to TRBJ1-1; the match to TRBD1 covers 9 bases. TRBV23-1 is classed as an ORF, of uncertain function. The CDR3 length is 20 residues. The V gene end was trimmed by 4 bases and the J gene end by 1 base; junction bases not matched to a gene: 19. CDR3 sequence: CASSLTPPGQGLVKNTEAFF. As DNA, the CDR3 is TGCGCCAGCAGTCTAACTCCCCCGGGACAGGGTCTAGTTAAGAACACTGAAGCTTTCTTT.

The CDR3 region is CASNSGNSGTQYF. CDR3 bases: TGTGCCAGCAACTCCGGGAACTCCGGTACGCAGTATTTT. This chain connects TRBV27 to TRBJ2-3; TRBD2 might be the D (5 bases). The V end lost 7 bases, the J end lost 8 bases, and 16 bases lay between the germline ends. The CDR3 has 13 amino acids. Germline lookup yields CDR1 MNHEY and CDR2 SMNVEV (reference sequence).

CDR3 sequence reads: CASSLAGALSGNTIYF. For the CDR3, the DNA is TGTGCCAGCAGCCTCGCGGGGGCGCTATCTGGAAACACCATATATTTT. The chain couples TRBV28 to TRBJ1-3, with D possibly TRBD1 on 6 matching bases. CDR3 length: 16 residues. V dropped 6 bases and J dropped 1 base, with 16 bases sitting between them. The germline V gene has CDR1 MDHEN and CDR2 SYDVKM.

The CDR3 reads CASLRQGKGNTIYF. The DNA of the CDR3 is TGTGCCAGTCTGAGGCAGGGGAAAGGAAACACCATATATTTT. The chain joins TRBV21-1 to TRBJ1-3; TRBD1, the D gene given by the table, was not confirmed from the DNA. TRBV21-1 is described as a pseudogene. The CDR3 runs 14 residues.

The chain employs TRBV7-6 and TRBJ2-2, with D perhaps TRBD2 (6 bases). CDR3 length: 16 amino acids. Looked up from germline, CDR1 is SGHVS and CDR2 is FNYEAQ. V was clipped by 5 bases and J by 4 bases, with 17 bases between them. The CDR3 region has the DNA TGTGCCAGCAGCCCCCTGGCTAGCGCGGGCACCGGGGAGCTGTTTTTT. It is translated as CASSPLASAGTGELFF.